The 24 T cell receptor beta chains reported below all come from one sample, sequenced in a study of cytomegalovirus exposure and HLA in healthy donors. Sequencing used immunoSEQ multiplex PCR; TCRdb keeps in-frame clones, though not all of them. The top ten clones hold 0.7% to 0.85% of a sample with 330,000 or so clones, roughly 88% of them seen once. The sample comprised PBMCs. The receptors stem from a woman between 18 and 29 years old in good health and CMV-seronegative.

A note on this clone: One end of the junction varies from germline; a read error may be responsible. The CDR3 spells CASSLGQLDTQYF. The CDR3 region has the DNA TGTGCTAGCAGCTTGGGACAGTTGGATACGCAGTATTTT. The rearrangement uses TRBV7-7 and TRBJ2-3; the match to TRBD1 covers 7 bases. CDR1 is SSHAT and CDR2 is FNYEAQ in the germline V gene (reference sequence). The length of the CDR3 is 13 residues.

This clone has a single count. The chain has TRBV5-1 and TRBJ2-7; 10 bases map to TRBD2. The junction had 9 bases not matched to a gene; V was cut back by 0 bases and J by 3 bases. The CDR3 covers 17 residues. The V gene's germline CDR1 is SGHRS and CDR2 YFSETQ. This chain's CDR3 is CASSLVASGSVSYEQYF. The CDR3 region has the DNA TGCGCCAGCAGCTTGGTAGCTAGCGGGAGTGTCAGCTACGAGCAGTACTTC.

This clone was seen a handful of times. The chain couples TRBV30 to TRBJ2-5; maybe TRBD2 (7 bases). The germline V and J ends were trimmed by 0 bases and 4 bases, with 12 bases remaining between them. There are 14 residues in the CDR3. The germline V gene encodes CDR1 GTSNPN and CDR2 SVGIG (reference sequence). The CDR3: CAWSVGGGAETQYF. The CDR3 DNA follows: TGTGCCTGGAGTGTGGGAGGGGGAGCAGAGACCCAGTACTTC.

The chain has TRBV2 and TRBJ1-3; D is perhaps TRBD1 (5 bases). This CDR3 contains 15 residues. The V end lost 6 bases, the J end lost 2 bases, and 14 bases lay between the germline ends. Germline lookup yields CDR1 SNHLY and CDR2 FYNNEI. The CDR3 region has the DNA TGTGCCAGCAGGGCAGGGTACGTTGCTGGAAACACCATATATTTT. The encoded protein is CASRAGYVAGNTIYF.

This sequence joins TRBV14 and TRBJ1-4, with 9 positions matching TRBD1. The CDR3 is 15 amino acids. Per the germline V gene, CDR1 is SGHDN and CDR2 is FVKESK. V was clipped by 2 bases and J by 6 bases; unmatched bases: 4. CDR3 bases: TGTGCCAGCAGCCAACCGGGACAGGGCGATGAAAAACTGTTTTTT. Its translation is CASSQPGQGDEKLFF.

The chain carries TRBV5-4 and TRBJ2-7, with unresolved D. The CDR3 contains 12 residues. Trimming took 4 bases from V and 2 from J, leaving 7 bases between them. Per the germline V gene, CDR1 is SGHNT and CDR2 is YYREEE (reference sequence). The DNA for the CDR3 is TGTGCCAGCAGCCTAAATACCTACGAGCAGTACTTC. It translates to CASSLNTYEQYF.

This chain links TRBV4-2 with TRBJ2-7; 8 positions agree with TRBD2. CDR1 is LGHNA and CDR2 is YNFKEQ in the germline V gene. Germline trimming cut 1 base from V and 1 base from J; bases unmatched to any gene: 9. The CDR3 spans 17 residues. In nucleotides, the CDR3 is TGTGCCAGCAGCCAAGTGGCCCCGGGACTAGGATCCTACGAGCAGTACTTC. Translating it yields CASSQVAPGLGSYEQYF.

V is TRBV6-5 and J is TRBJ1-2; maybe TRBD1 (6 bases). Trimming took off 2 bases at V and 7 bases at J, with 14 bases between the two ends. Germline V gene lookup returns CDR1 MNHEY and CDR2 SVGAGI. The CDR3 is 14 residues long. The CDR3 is CASSYDRQFTGYTF. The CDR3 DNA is TGTGCCAGCAGTTACGACAGGCAGTTCACTGGCTACACCTTC.

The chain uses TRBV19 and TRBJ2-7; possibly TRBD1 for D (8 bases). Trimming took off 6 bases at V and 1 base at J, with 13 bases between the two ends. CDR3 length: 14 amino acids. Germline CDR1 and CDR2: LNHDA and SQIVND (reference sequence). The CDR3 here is CASRGQGGSYEQYF. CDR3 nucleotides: TGTGCCAGTAGAGGACAGGGAGGGTCCTACGAGCAGTACTTC.

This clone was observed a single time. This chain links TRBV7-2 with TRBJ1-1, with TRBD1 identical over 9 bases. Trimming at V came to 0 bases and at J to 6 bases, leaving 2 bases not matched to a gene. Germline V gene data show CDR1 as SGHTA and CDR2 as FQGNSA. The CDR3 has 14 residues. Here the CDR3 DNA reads TGTGCCAGCAGCTTAGCGAGGGACAGGGCTGAAGCTTTCTTT. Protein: CASSLARDRAEAFF.

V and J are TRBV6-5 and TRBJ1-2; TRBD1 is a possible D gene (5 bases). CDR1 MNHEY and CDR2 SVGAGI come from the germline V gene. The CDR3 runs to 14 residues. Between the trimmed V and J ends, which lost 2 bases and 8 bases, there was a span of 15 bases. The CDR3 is CASSYQGTGGGYTF. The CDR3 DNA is TGTGCCAGCAGTTACCAGGGAACCGGGGGAGGCTACACCTTC.

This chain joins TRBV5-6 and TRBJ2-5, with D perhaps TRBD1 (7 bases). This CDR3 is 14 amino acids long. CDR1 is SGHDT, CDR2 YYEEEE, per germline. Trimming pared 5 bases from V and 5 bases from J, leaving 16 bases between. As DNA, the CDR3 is TGTGCCAGCAGTTTTACAGGGGCGGGGGAGACCCAGTACTTC. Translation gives CASSFTGAGETQYF.

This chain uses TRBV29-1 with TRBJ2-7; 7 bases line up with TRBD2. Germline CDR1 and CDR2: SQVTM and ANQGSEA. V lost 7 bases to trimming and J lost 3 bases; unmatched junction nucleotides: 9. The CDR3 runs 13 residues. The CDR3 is CSATGGGDYEQYF. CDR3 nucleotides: TGCAGCGCCACTGGGGGGGGAGACTACGAGCAGTACTTC.

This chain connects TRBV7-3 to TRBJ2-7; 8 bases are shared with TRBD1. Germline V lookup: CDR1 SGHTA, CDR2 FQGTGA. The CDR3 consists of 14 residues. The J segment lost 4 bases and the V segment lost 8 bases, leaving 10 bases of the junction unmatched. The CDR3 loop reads CASPKDRVGYEQYF. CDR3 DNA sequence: TGTGCCAGCCCCAAGGACAGGGTAGGATACGAGCAGTACTTC.

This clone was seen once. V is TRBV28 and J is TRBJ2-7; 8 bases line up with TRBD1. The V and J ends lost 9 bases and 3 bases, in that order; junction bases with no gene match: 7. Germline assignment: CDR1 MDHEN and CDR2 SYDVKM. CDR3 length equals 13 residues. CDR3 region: CASEGTGGYEQYF. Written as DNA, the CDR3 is TGTGCCAGTGAGGGAACAGGGGGCTACGAGCAGTACTTC.

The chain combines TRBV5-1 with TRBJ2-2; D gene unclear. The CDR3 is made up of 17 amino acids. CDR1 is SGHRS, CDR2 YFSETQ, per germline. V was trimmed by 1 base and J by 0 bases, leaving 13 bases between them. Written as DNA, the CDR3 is TGCGCCAGCAGCTTGTCAGACTCGGAGACGAACACCGGGGAGCTGTTTTTT. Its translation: CASSLSDSETNTGELFF.

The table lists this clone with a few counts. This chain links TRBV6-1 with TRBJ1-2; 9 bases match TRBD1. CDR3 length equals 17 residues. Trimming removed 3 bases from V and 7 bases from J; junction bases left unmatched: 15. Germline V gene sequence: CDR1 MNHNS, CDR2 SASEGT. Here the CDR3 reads CASSDSRGDRALSGYTF. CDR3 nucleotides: TGTGCCAGCAGTGATAGTCGAGGGGACAGGGCCCTTTCTGGCTACACCTTC.

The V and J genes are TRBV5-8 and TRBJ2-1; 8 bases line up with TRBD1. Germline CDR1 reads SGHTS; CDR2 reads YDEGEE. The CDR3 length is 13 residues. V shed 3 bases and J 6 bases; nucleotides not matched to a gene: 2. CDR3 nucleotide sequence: TGTGCCAGCAGCTCAACAGGGGGCAATGAGCAGTTCTTC. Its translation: CASSSTGGNEQFF.

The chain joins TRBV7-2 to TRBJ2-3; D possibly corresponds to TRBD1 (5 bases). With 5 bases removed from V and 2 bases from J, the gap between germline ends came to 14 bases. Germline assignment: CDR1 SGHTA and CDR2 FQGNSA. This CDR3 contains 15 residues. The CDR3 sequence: CASSPRGYNTDTQYF. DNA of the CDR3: TGTGCCAGCAGCCCTAGGGGTTACAACACAGATACGCAGTATTTT.

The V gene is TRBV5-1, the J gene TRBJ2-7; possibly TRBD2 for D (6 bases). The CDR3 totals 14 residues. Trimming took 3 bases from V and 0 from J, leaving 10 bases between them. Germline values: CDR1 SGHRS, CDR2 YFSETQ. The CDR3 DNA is TGCGCCAGCAGCTCCTGGGGGGACTCCTACGAGCAGTACTTC. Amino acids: CASSSWGDSYEQYF. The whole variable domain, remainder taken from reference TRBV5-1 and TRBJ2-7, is KAGVTQTPRYLIKTRGQQVTLSCSPISGHRSVSWYQQTPGQGLQFLFEYFSETQRNKGNFPGRFSGRQFSNSRSEMNVSTLELGDSALYLCASSSWGDSYEQYFGPGTRLTVT.

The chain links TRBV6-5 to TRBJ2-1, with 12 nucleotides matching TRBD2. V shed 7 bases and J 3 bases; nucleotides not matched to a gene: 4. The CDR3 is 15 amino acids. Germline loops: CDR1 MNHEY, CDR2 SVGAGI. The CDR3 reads CASIPLAGGYNEQFF. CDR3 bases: TGTGCCAGCATACCACTAGCGGGAGGCTACAATGAGCAGTTCTTC.

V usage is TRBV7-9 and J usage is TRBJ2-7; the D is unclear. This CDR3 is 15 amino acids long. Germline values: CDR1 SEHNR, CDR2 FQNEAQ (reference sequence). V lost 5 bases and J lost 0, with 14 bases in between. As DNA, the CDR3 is TGTGCCAGCAGCGGTTTAGATAGTGGCTCCTACGAGCAGTACTTC. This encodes CASSGLDSGSYEQYF.

The CDR3 nucleotides read TGTGCCAGCAGTCCCCTGACACGTGAAAAACTGTTTTTT. Its translation: CASSPLTREKLFF. The chain recombines TRBV6-5 with TRBJ1-4, with D unclear. The germline CDR1 and CDR2 sequences are MNHEY and SVGAGI. CDR3 length: 13 amino acids. The V end was cut by 5 bases, the J end by 7 bases, with 11 bases between.

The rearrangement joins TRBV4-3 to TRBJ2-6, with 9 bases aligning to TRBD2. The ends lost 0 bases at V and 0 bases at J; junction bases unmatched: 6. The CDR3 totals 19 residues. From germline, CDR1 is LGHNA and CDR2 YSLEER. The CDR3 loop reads CASSQERSGRNSGANVLTF. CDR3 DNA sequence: TGCGCCAGCAGCCAAGAAAGGAGCGGGAGGAACTCTGGGGCCAACGTCCTGACTTTC.